One and the same sample provided the 27 T cell receptor beta chains below, sequenced in a study of T cells in localized non-small cell lung cancer. Here immunoSEQ multiplex PCR was the method, and the copy in TCRdb shows in-frame clones only, minus some. The sample holds roughly 1,200 clones, roughly 21% seen once. The source was normal lung tissue next to the tumor, collected before any cancer treatment. These receptors all stem from a woman aged 35-75 years with stage I lung adenocarcinoma.

This clone turned up a few times. This chain connects TRBV9 to TRBJ1-1, with D tentatively TRBD1 (6 bases). This CDR3 is built from 14 residues. Deletions cut 10 bases from V and 1 base from J, with 17 bases between. The germline CDR1 and CDR2 sequences are SGDLS and YYNGEE. The CDR3 DNA reads as TGTGCCTTGCACAAGGGGGGAAAGAACACTGAAGCTTTCTTT. Amino acids: CALHKGGKNTEAFF.

This clone appeared a few times. J is TRBJ2-7 and V is TRBV7-2; D gene ambiguous. V was trimmed by 1 base and J by 3 bases, leaving 7 bases between them. The V gene's germline CDR1 is SGHTA and CDR2 FQGNSA. This CDR3 has 13 amino acids. The CDR3 is CASSLVVYYEQYF. CDR3 nucleotides: TGTGCCAGCAGCTTAGTGGTTTACTACGAGCAGTACTTC.

This chain links TRBV11-3 with TRBJ2-3, with D unclear. Germline V CDR1 and CDR2: SGHNT, YENEEA. V lost 0 bases to trimming and J lost 2 bases, with 6 bases between them. This CDR3 has 14 amino acids. CDR3 DNA sequence: TGTGCCAGCAGCTTAGACTTTTACACAGATACGCAGTATTTT. Protein sequence: CASSLDFYTDTQYF.

The chain couples TRBV29-1 to TRBJ1-2, with 8 bases lining up with TRBD1. CDR3 length equals 15 residues. Germline V gene lookup returns CDR1 SQVTM and CDR2 ANQGSEA. J gave up 7 bases and V 4 bases, and 14 bases lay outside the gene matches. DNA of the CDR3: TGCAGCGTTGTCAGTTCAGGGGGCGCCTTCAGTGGCTACACCTTC. It translates to CSVVSSGGAFSGYTF.

A few counts support this clone. The chain carries TRBV9 and TRBJ1-2, with 8 bases that match TRBD1. Losses at the gene ends were 5 bases for V and 7 bases for J; bases not matched to a gene: 16. This CDR3 spans 16 amino acids. Looked up from germline, CDR1 is SGDLS and CDR2 is YYNGEE. The CDR3 region has the DNA TGTGCCAGCAGTGGTCAGGGGGCGAGGGTTGGAGGTGGCTACACCTTC. It translates to CASSGQGARVGGGYTF.

By frequency in the sample, this clone is medium-sized. The rearrangement joins TRBV11-3 to TRBJ1-1; D unclear. The V end lost 3 bases, the J end lost 2 bases, and 13 bases lay between the germline ends. The CDR3 runs to 15 residues. The germline gives CDR1 SGHNT, CDR2 YENEEA. CDR3: CASSLELAPNTEAFF. The CDR3 coding sequence is TGTGCCAGCAGCTTGGAATTGGCCCCTAACACTGAAGCTTTCTTT.

This clone was observed a few times. The CDR3 protein is CASSYGQHNQPQHF. The CDR3 DNA follows: TGTGCCAGCAGTTACGGACAGCATAATCAGCCCCAGCATTTT. This chain links TRBV6-8 with TRBJ1-5, with D maybe TRBD1 (6 bases). Germline V CDR1 and CDR2: MNHGY, SAAAGT. V lost 2 bases and J lost 4, with 9 bases in between. CDR3 length: 14 residues.

V usage is TRBV11-3 and J usage is TRBJ1-2, with D possibly matching TRBD1 (6 bases). The CDR3 is made up of 14 amino acids. In germline, CDR1 is SGHNT, CDR2 YENEEA. Trimming pared 5 bases from V and 0 bases from J, leaving 10 bases between. CDR3 sequence reads: CASSPGQPNYGYTF. As DNA, the CDR3 is TGTGCCAGCAGCCCCGGACAGCCTAACTATGGCTACACCTTC.

The chain employs TRBV19 and TRBJ2-1, with 10 positions matching TRBD2. Germline V lookup: CDR1 LNHDA, CDR2 SQIVND (reference sequence). V was clipped by 7 bases and J by 2 bases; unmatched bases: 5. CDR3 length equals 15 residues. The CDR3 DNA is TGTGCCAGTACCCTTAGCGGGGGGCCCTACAATGAGCAGTTCTTC. It yields the protein CASTLSGGPYNEQFF.

A few counts support this clone. The chain carries TRBV2 and TRBJ1-1, with 10 nucleotides matching TRBD1. V was pared by 6 bases and J by 6 bases, with 10 bases of the junction left unmatched. The germline CDR1 and CDR2 sequences are SNHLY and FYNNEI. The CDR3 is 15 amino acids. CDR3 sequence reads: CASSDADRGRPEAFF. CDR3 coding DNA: TGTGCCAGCAGCGATGCAGACAGGGGGCGCCCTGAAGCTTTCTTT.

This clone was observed a few times. The chain's CDR3 is CASSQTGGSTEAFF. CDR3 DNA sequence: TGCGCCAGCAGCCAGACAGGGGGAAGCACTGAAGCTTTCTTT. The rearrangement uses TRBV4-1 and TRBJ1-1, with 9 bases fitting TRBD1. V shed 3 bases, J shed 4 bases, and the junction held 3 bases outside the gene matches. The CDR3 has 14 amino acids. Germline CDR1 and CDR2: MGHRA and YSYEKL.

This chain joins TRBV19 and TRBJ2-5; TRBD1 matches 9 bases. Germline V lookup: CDR1 LNHDA, CDR2 SQIVND (reference sequence). The CDR3 length is 14 residues. Trimming removed 8 bases from V and 5 bases from J; junction bases left unmatched: 9. The CDR3 DNA follows: TGTGCCAGTGGGGTCGGGACAGGGCCCGAGACCCAGTACTTC. Translation: CASGVGTGPETQYF.

By its share, this clone is medium-sized. The V call is TRBV9, the J call TRBJ2-5; TRBD1 aligns across 10 bases. Germline loops: CDR1 SGDLS, CDR2 YYNGEE. There are 14 residues in the CDR3. After removal of 9 bases from V and 7 bases from J, the junction contained 12 bases not matched to a gene. The CDR3 DNA sequence: TGTGCCACCAAAGGGTGGACAGGGGGTGTGACCCAGTACTTC. It yields the protein CATKGWTGGVTQYF.

This clone was counted a few times. The rearrangement uses TRBV11-3 and TRBJ2-1; D gene unclear. CDR1 is SGHNT, CDR2 YENEEA, per germline. The ends were cut back, 5 bases at V and 0 bases at J, with 11 bases in the middle. The CDR3 has 15 residues. This CDR3 reads CASSPRNGSYNEQFF. DNA of the CDR3: TGTGCCAGCAGCCCCCGGAACGGCTCCTACAATGAGCAGTTCTTC.

By proportion, this clone is medium-sized (0.01 to 0.1%). The rearrangement uses TRBV6-8 and TRBJ2-7; D is perhaps TRBD2 (6 bases). The CDR3 length is 15 residues. Trimming pared 3 bases from V and 2 bases from J, leaving 14 bases between. Germline CDR1 and CDR2: MNHGY and SAAAGT. The CDR3 spells CASSYSGDTPYEQYF. CDR3 bases: TGTGCCAGCAGTTATTCGGGGGATACCCCCTACGAGCAGTACTTC.

This chain joins TRBV15 and TRBJ2-3; a weak D match, TRBD2 (6 bases). V lost 5 bases and J 0 bases, leaving 12 bases between the germline ends. This CDR3 has 15 residues. CDR1 LNHNV and CDR2 YYDKDF come from the germline V gene (reference sequence). The CDR3 spells CATSASGLSTDTQYF. CDR3 coding DNA: TGTGCCACCAGCGCTTCGGGACTCAGCACAGATACGCAGTATTTT.

The gene calls are TRBV28 and TRBJ1-1, with D maybe TRBD1 (5 bases). The germline CDR1 and CDR2 sequences are MDHEN and SYDVKM. This CDR3 is built from 13 residues. V was clipped by 6 bases and J by 1 base, with 9 bases between them. CDR3 sequence reads: CASRGLANTEAFF. The CDR3 DNA is TGTGCCAGCAGGGGGCTAGCGAACACTGAAGCTTTCTTT.

The table lists this clone with a count of one. V is TRBV5-1 and J is TRBJ1-1; TRBD1 matches 7 bases. This CDR3 spans 14 amino acids. V lost 2 bases and J lost 9; bases outside the gene matches: 10. Germline assignment: CDR1 SGHRS and CDR2 YFSETQ. As DNA, the CDR3 is TGCGCCAGCAGCTTCGAAACAGGGGAGGCTCAAGCTTTCTTT. Protein sequence: CASSFETGEAQAFF.

The sample holds a few counts of this clone. V and J are TRBV6-8 and TRBJ2-7, with 7 bases fitting TRBD1. Trimming cost V 5 bases and J 4 bases; bases outside gene matches: 5. The CDR3 contains 13 residues. Germline CDR1 MNHGY, CDR2 SAAAGT. The CDR3 DNA sequence: TGTGCCAGCAGTGAGGGACAGCAGTACGAGCAGTACTTC. Its translation is CASSEGQQYEQYF.

This clone has only a few counts. This chain joins TRBV6-8 and TRBJ2-3; D possibly corresponds to TRBD1 (5 bases). Per germline, CDR1 MNHGY and CDR2 SAAAGT. The CDR3 covers 13 residues. Deletions cut 2 bases from V and 6 bases from J, with 9 bases between. The CDR3 bases are TGTGCCAGCAGTTACCCCGACAGTGATACGCAGTATTTT. This encodes CASSYPDSDTQYF.

This clone was counted only a few times. The chain is built from TRBV14 and TRBJ2-7, with a weak D call TRBD1 (5 bases). The CDR3 spans 14 residues. V was pared by 4 bases and J by 5 bases, with 15 bases between. Germline-derived CDR1 and CDR2 are SGHDN and FVKESK. The CDR3 sequence: CASSPTIQVDEQYF. The DNA for the CDR3 is TGTGCCAGCAGCCCCACCATACAGGTCGACGAGCAGTACTTC.

The chain recombines TRBV18 with TRBJ2-1; 8 bases are shared with TRBD1. The CDR3 runs 13 residues. V lost 10 bases, J lost 7 bases, and 9 bases stayed unmatched. The germline V gene has CDR1 KGHSH and CDR2 LQKENI. The CDR3 bases are TGTGCCACGCAAAAGAGACAGGGGAATGAGCAGTTCTTC. Amino acid sequence: CATQKRQGNEQFF.

V is TRBV6-8 and J is TRBJ1-1, with TRBD1 identical over 7 bases. CDR3 length equals 14 residues. Trimming cost V 8 bases and J 6 bases; bases outside gene matches: 12. Germline loops: CDR1 MNHGY, CDR2 SAAAGT. The DNA of the CDR3 is TGTGCCAGCCAAGGGGAGACAGGGAGGCCTGAAGCTTTCTTT. It is translated as CASQGETGRPEAFF.

The V call is TRBV6-8, the J call TRBJ2-5, with 8 positions matching TRBD1. CDR1 MNHGY and CDR2 SAAAGT come from the germline V gene. The junction had 13 bases not matched to a gene; V was cut back by 2 bases and J by 5 bases. There are 17 residues in the CDR3. Here the CDR3 reads CASSYTLRTGNRETQYF. The CDR3 nucleotides read TGTGCCAGCAGTTACACGCTCCGGACAGGGAATCGCGAGACCCAGTACTTC.

The CDR3 loop is CASSQGTGNEKLFF. In nucleotides, the CDR3 is TGTGCCAGCAGCCAAGGGACAGGCAATGAAAAACTGTTTTTT. The chain links TRBV11-3 to TRBJ1-4, with 8 bases that match TRBD1. Per germline, CDR1 SGHNT and CDR2 YENEEA. V was clipped by 5 bases and J by 5 bases; unmatched bases: 4. CDR3 length equals 14 residues.

The rearrangement joins TRBV11-3 to TRBJ2-7, with 7 bases aligning to TRBD2. The CDR3 runs 15 residues. From germline, CDR1 is SGHNT and CDR2 YENEEA. The V segment lost 5 bases and the J segment 1 base; nucleotides outside the gene matches: 8. CDR3 sequence reads: CASSPGRGISYEQYF. In DNA, the CDR3 is TGTGCCAGCAGCCCGGGGCGGGGGATTTCCTACGAGCAGTACTTC.

This rearrangement joins TRBV28 to TRBJ2-3; unclear D gene. This CDR3 has 14 residues. Germline-derived CDR1 and CDR2 are MDHEN and SYDVKM. Trimming removed 4 bases at V and 0 bases at J, with 8 bases between. In nucleotides, the CDR3 is TGTGCCAGCAGTTATCGTTCTAGCACAGATACGCAGTATTTT. This codes for CASSYRSSTDTQYF. The whole variable domain, filled in from reference TRBV28 and TRBJ2-3, reads DVKVTQSSRYLVKRTGEKVFLECVQDMDHENMFWYRQDPGLGLRLIYFSYDVKMKEKGDIPEGYSVSREKKERFSLILESASTNQTSMYLCASSYRSSTDTQYFGPGTRLTVL.